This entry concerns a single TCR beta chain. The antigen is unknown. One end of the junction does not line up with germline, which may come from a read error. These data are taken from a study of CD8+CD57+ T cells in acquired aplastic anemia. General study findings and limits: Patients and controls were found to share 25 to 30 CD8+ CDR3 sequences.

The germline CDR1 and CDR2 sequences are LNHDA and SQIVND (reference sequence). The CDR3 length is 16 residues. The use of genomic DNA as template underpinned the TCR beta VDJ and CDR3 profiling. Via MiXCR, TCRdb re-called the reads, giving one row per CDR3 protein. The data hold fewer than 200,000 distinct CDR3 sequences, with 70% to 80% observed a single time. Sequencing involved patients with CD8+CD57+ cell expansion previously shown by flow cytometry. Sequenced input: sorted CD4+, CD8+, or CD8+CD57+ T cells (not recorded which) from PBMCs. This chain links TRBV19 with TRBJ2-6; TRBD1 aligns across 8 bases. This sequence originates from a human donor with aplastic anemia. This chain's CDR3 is CASTPDRASGANVLTF. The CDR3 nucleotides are TGTGCCAGTACCCCGGACAGGGCCTCTGGGGCCAACGTCCTGACTTTT.